What follows are 9 T cell receptor beta chains derived from one specimen sequenced in a study of cytomegalovirus exposure and HLA in healthy donors. The PCR contained 60 Vbeta and 13 Jbeta primers. Profiling relied on immunoSEQ multiplex PCR, and the TCRdb table lists in-frame clones only, not all of them. Among 150,000 or so clones listed, about 80% were seen once. The sample consisted of PBMCs. The receptors stem from a man aged 25-45 years in good health and CMV-seropositive.

The chain carries TRBV11-2 and TRBJ2-1, with 10 positions matching TRBD2. The CDR3 runs to 16 residues. CDR1 is SGHAT and CDR2 is FQNNGV in the germline V gene. After removal of 4 bases from V and 9 bases from J, the junction contained 12 bases not matched to a gene. The CDR3 DNA sequence: TGTGCCAGCAGCTCTTCTAGCGGGAGTTGGTGGGGTGAGCAGTTCTTC. Protein sequence: CASSSSSGSWWGEQFF.

V usage is TRBV11-2 and J usage is TRBJ2-2; the match to TRBD1 covers 8 bases. Trimming removed 1 base from V and 3 bases from J; junction bases left unmatched: 4. Germline CDR1 and CDR2: SGHAT and FQNNGV. The CDR3 totals 16 residues. The CDR3 here is CASSLGTGSYTGELFF. The CDR3 DNA sequence: TGTGCCAGCAGCTTAGGGACAGGGAGTTACACCGGGGAGCTGTTTTTT.

The chain joins TRBV5-4 to TRBJ2-3; TRBD2 matches at 8 bases. Germline V lookup: CDR1 SGHNT, CDR2 YYREEE (reference sequence). CDR3 length: 17 amino acids. V lost 0 bases to trimming and J lost 3 bases; unmatched junction nucleotides: 9. Here the CDR3 reads CASSLDLTGGGTDTQYF. For the CDR3, the DNA is TGTGCCAGCAGCTTGGATTTAACGGGAGGGGGGACAGATACGCAGTATTTT.

V gene TRBV9 combines with J gene TRBJ2-7, with 8 positions matching TRBD2. The V gene end was trimmed by 3 bases and the J gene end by 2 bases; junction bases not matched to a gene: 4. CDR1 and CDR2 (germline): SGDLS, YYNGEE. The CDR3 runs 14 residues. DNA of the CDR3: TGTGCCAGCAGCGCAGGGACTAGAACCTACGAGCAGTACTTC. This gives the protein CASSAGTRTYEQYF.

This sequence joins TRBV4-1 and TRBJ2-2; 7 nucleotides agree with TRBD1. The junction had 4 bases not matched to a gene; V was cut back by 1 base and J by 8 bases. Germline assignment: CDR1 MGHRA and CDR2 YSYEKL. The CDR3 loop spans 14 amino acids. The CDR3 nucleotides read TGCGCCAGCAGCCAAGTGGACAGGCCGGGGGAGCTGTTTTTT. It encodes CASSQVDRPGELFF.

DNA for the CDR3: TGTGCCAGCAGCAGAGGGACTAGCGCTACTACGAAGCAGTACTTC. Translation: CASSRGTSATTKQYF. This chain joins TRBV13 and TRBJ2-7; 10 bases are shared with TRBD2. Germline CDR1 PRHDT, CDR2 FYEKMQ (reference sequence). The junction had 12 bases not matched to a gene; V was cut back by 5 bases and J by 8 bases. This CDR3 region has 15 residues.

The rearrangement uses TRBV7-2 and TRBJ2-1; 11 nucleotides align to TRBD2. The germline CDR1 and CDR2 sequences are SGHTA and FQGNSA. V lost 8 bases to trimming and J lost 6 bases; unmatched junction nucleotides: 6. The CDR3 runs 14 residues. CDR3 loop: CASDSGRAPNEQFF. For the CDR3, the DNA is TGTGCCAGCGATAGCGGGAGGGCCCCCAATGAGCAGTTCTTC.

V and J are TRBV11-1 and TRBJ2-3; 11 bases agree with TRBD2. This CDR3 is 17 amino acids long. Looked up from germline, CDR1 is SGHAT and CDR2 is FQDESV (reference sequence). V shed 1 base, J shed 5 bases, and the junction held 8 bases outside the gene matches. The CDR3 nucleotides are TGTGCCAGCAGCTTAGGGATAGCGGGAGGGCCAATAGATACGCAGTATTTT. Translating gives CASSLGIAGGPIDTQYF.

This clone was counted only a few times. This rearrangement joins TRBV6-1 to TRBJ2-3, with 8 bases matching TRBD1. There are 15 residues in the CDR3. CDR1 is MNHNS and CDR2 is SASEGT in the germline V gene. V was pared by 6 bases and J by 4 bases, with 9 bases of the junction left unmatched. The CDR3 is CASRRAGGIADTQYF. The CDR3 DNA reads TGTGCCAGCAGACGCGCAGGGGGCATTGCAGATACGCAGTATTTT.